A selection of T cell receptor beta chains follows, all from one sample in a study of shared clonotypes between healthy human individuals. Here immunoSEQ multiplex PCR was the method, and the copy in TCRdb shows in-frame clones only, minus some. This sample has 2 million to 3 million clones, with roughly 93% found just once. Sequencing used naive CD4+ T cells from PBMCs. Source of these receptors: a young man in good health. Some clones in this sample may be carry-over from other donors' samples. Each CDR3 is given with its conserved first and last residue. The D gene is left open where the match is weak. Clone sizes are given selectively: once, few, many, or a class where the clone is expanded.

J gene	D gene	clone size	V gene	CDR3 protein	CDR3 DNA
TRBJ1-2	TRBD1	NA	TRBV28	CASSRDRGLGGYTF	TGTGCCAGCAGTAGGGACAGGGGGCTTGGGGGCTACACCTTC
TRBJ2-5	NA	NA	TRBV7-3	CASSQGGRPEETQYF	TGTGCCAGCAGCCAGGGAGGCAGGCCAGAAGAGACCCAGTACTTC
TRBJ2-3	NA	NA	TRBV7-2	CASSPRAGTQYF	TGTGCCAGCAGCCCGAGGGCCGGTACGCAGTATTTT
TRBJ2-5	NA	NA	TRBV2	CAGQQGPRQTQYF	TGTGCCGGACAACAGGGCCCTAGACAGACCCAGTACTTC
TRBJ1-1	TRBD1	once	TRBV7-9	CASMPRDRGGSTEAFF	TGTGCCAGCATGCCCCGGGACAGGGGAGGGAGCACTGAAGCTTTCTTT
TRBJ2-7	TRBD2	once	TRBV11-2	CASSPIRGSSYEQYF	TGTGCCAGCAGCCCTATACGCGGGAGCTCCTACGAGCAGTACTTC
TRBJ1-5	TRBD1	NA	TRBV7-2	CASSLRGGGDQPQHF	TGTGCCAGCAGCTTGAGAGGGGGCGGCGATCAGCCCCAGCATTTT
TRBJ2-2	TRBD2	NA	TRBV5-1	CASSGGLAGVGTGELFF	TGCGCCAGCAGCGGGGGACTAGCGGGAGTCGGTACCGGGGAGCTGTTTTTT
TRBJ1-2	NA	few	TRBV2	CASIPDRTGYGYTF	TGTGCCAGCATCCCGGACAGAACCGGCTATGGCTACACCTTC
TRBJ2-7	TRBD1	NA	TRBV11-1	CASSRDRSYEQYF	TGTGCCAGCAGCCGGGACAGGAGTTACGAGCAGTACTTC
TRBJ1-2	TRBD1	NA	TRBV7-2	CASSFAGGDGYTF	TGTGCCAGCAGCTTTGCAGGGGGCGATGGCTACACCTTC
TRBJ2-3	NA	NA	TRBV6-1	CASSAQLADTQYF	TGTGCCAGCAGTGCTCAGCTTGCAGATACGCAGTATTTT
TRBJ2-3	TRBD2	NA	TRBV5-8	CASSSGGTSGTDTQYF	TGTGCCAGCAGCTCCGGGGGGACTAGCGGCACAGATACGCAGTATTTT
TRBJ2-5	NA	NA	TRBV14	CASSHRGGMVETQYF	TGTGCCAGCAGCCACCGTGGGGGCATGGTAGAGACCCAGTACTTC
TRBJ2-3	NA	NA	TRBV21-1	CASSKAGCRNASTDTQYF	TGTGCCAGCAGCAAAGCCGGGTGCCGTAACGCTAGCACAGATACGCAGTATTTT
TRBJ1-2	TRBD1	NA	TRBV27	CASSLSGTVSAYGYTF	TGTGCCAGCAGTTTATCCGGGACAGTTTCGGCCTATGGCTACACCTTC
TRBJ2-3	TRBD1	NA	TRBV7-3	CASSLIGDRGRVQYF	TGTGCCAGCAGCTTAATCGGAGACAGGGGTCGGGTGCAGTATTTT
TRBJ2-1	NA	NA	TRBV5-1	CASSFGGSLYNEQFF	TGCGCCAGCAGCTTTGGGGGGTCTTTGTACAATGAGCAGTTCTTC
TRBJ2-6	NA	NA	TRBV19	CASRGDPGANVLTF	TGTGCCAGTAGAGGCGACCCTGGGGCCAACGTCCTGACTTTC
TRBJ2-1	TRBD2	NA	TRBV11-3	CASSSGTSGYNEQFF	TGTGCCAGCAGCTCCGGGACTAGCGGTTACAATGAGCAGTTCTTC
TRBJ2-4	NA	once	TRBV6-5	CASKIYRAGDIQYF	TGTGCCAGCAAGATTTACAGGGCAGGGGACATTCAGTACTTC
TRBJ1-2	TRBD1	NA	TRBV28	CASSSHRGEGYTF	TGTGCCAGCAGTTCCCACAGGGGGGAAGGCTACACCTTC
TRBJ2-7	NA	once	TRBV28	CASTPVKVLSYEQYF	TGTGCCAGCACCCCAGTGAAGGTCCTCTCCTACGAGCAGTACTTC
TRBJ2-3	NA	NA	TRBV5-1	CASSLGSASDTQYF	TGCGCCAGCAGCTTGGGTTCGGCGTCAGATACGCAGTATTTT
TRBJ1-5	NA	NA	TRBV4-3	CASSQQFGGDFSNQPQHF	TGCGCCAGCAGCCAACAATTCGGTGGGGACTTTAGCAATCAGCCCCAGCATTTT
TRBJ1-5	NA	NA	TRBV2	CASSEGGIGGEPQHF	TGTGCCAGCAGTGAAGGAGGGATCGGGGGAGAGCCCCAGCATTTT